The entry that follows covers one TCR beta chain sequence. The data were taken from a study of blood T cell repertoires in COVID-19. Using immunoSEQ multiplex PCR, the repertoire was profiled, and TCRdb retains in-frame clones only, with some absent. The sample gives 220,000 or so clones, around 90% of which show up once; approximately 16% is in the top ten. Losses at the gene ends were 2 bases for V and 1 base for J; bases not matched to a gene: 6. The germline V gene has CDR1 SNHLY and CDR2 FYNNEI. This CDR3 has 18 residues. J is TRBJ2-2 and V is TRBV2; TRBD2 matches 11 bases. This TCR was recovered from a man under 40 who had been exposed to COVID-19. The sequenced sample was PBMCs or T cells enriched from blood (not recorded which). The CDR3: CASSEYAGLAGNTGELFF. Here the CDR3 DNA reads TGTGCCAGCAGTGAATACGCCGGACTAGCGGGGAACACCGGGGAGCTGTTTTTT.